A single sample is the source of the 10 T cell receptor beta chains below, sequenced in a study of blood T cell repertoires in COVID-19. The data were produced by immunoSEQ multiplex PCR, yet TCRdb's version contains in-frame clones alone and is incomplete. Here the sample spans 140,000 to 150,000 clones, 88% being singletons. The specimen was peripheral blood. Receptors originate from a human donor in a cohort sampled during active COVID-19.

The chain uses TRBV28 and TRBJ1-4; maybe TRBD1 (6 bases). The V end lost 2 bases, the J end lost 11 bases, and 15 bases lay between the germline ends. From germline, CDR1 is MDHEN and CDR2 SYDVKM. The CDR3 runs 14 residues. This CDR3 is CASSLGQRMRKLFF. The DNA for the CDR3 is TGTGCCAGCAGTTTAGGACAGAGAATGAGGAAACTGTTTTTT. Filled out from reference TRBV28 and TRBJ1-4, the complete variable domain reads DVKVTQSSRYLVKRTGEKVFLECVQDMDHENMFWYRQDPGLGLRLIYFSYDVKMKEKGDIPEGYSVSREKKERFSLILESASTNQTSMYLCASSLGQRMRKLFFGSGTQLSVL.

This chain uses TRBV7-9 with TRBJ2-3; possible D gene TRBD2, 7 bases. Germline values: CDR1 SEHNR, CDR2 FQNEAQ (reference sequence). This CDR3 region has 15 residues. V lost 0 bases, J lost 4 bases, and 11 bases lay in between. The CDR3 spells CASSLAGGQSDTQYF. As DNA, the CDR3 is TGTGCCAGCAGCTTAGCGGGGGGGCAATCAGATACGCAGTATTTT.

The J gene is TRBJ1-2, the V gene TRBV5-6; TRBD1 agrees at 10 bases. The CDR3 has 16 residues. Germline values: CDR1 SGHDT, CDR2 YYEEEE. J gave up 6 bases and V 4 bases, and 12 bases lay outside the gene matches. CDR3 coding DNA: TGTGCCAGCAGCACCGAGGGACAGGGGTATAAGAATGGCTACACCTTC. It yields the protein CASSTEGQGYKNGYTF.

The genes are TRBV15 and TRBJ2-7; maybe TRBD2 (10 bases). V lost 3 bases and J 0 bases, leaving 27 bases between the germline ends. This CDR3 region has 20 residues. Per germline, CDR1 LNHNV and CDR2 YYDKDF (reference sequence). CDR3: CATSSLQGAGLAELSYEQYF. The DNA for the CDR3 is TGTGCCACCAGCAGTTTACAGGGGGCTGGACTAGCGGAGCTCTCCTACGAGCAGTACTTC.

Only one count was recorded for this clone. CDR3 DNA sequence: TGTGCCAGCAGCCAAGAGGCGGGAGAGAACTACAATGAGCAGTTCTTC. It translates to CASSQEAGENYNEQFF. This chain joins TRBV4-2 and TRBJ2-1; 7 nucleotides align to TRBD2. With V trimmed by 0 bases and J by 3 bases, 5 bases remained unmatched. The CDR3 is 16 amino acids. Per the germline V gene, CDR1 is LGHNA and CDR2 is YNFKEQ.

The rearrangement links TRBV19 to TRBJ1-4; a weak D match, TRBD1 (5 bases). The V end was cut by 7 bases, the J end by 7 bases, with 19 bases between. The germline gives CDR1 LNHDA, CDR2 SQIVND (reference sequence). The CDR3 totals 15 residues. The CDR3 region has the DNA TGTGCCAGTAACGTGGGACGGGGGTCCTCTGAAAAACTGTTTTTT. This gives the protein CASNVGRGSSEKLFF. The variable domain in full, with the rest retrieved from reference TRBV19 and TRBJ1-4, is DGGITQSPKYLFRKEGQNVTLSCEQNLNHDAMYWYRQDPGQGLRLIYYSQIVNDFQKGDIAEGYSVSREKKESFPLTVTSAQKNPTAFYLCASNVGRGSSEKLFFGSGTQLSVL.

V is TRBV7-2 and J is TRBJ2-7; 7 bases line up with TRBD2. The CDR3 has 15 residues. Germline V gene sequence: CDR1 SGHTA, CDR2 FQGNSA. The V gene end was trimmed by 5 bases and the J gene end by 5 bases; junction bases not matched to a gene: 12. CDR3 sequence (DNA): TGTGCCAGCAGCCAAAACGGGCGGGGGATTGACGAGCAGTACTTC. As protein: CASSQNGRGIDEQYF.

This chain uses TRBV7-6 with TRBJ2-3; D is uncertain. The CDR3 runs 13 residues. Germline V gene sequence: CDR1 SGHVS, CDR2 FNYEAQ. Trimming took 1 base from V and 3 from J, leaving 5 bases between them. Written as DNA, the CDR3 is TGTGCCAGCAGCTTAGAGAGGACAGATACGCAGTATTTT. Translated: CASSLERTDTQYF.

The chain links TRBV19 to TRBJ2-1, with 8 bases lining up with TRBD2. CDR1 and CDR2 from the germline V gene are LNHDA and SQIVND (reference sequence). The ends lost 9 bases at V and 0 bases at J; junction bases unmatched: 7. The CDR3 spans 15 residues. The CDR3 protein is CASEIAGTSYNEQFF. Written as DNA, the CDR3 is TGTGCCAGCGAAATAGCGGGAACCTCCTACAATGAGCAGTTCTTC.

CDR3 sequence (DNA): TGTGCCAGCAGTTGGACAGTAGCCTACGAGCAGTACTTC. It codes for CASSWTVAYEQYF. The genes are TRBV6-2 or TRBV6-3 and TRBJ2-7, with D tentatively TRBD1 (6 bases). Trimming stripped 4 bases from V and 2 bases from J, with 9 bases between. Germline CDR1 MNHEY, CDR2 SVGEGT. The CDR3 has 13 residues.